Listed here are 23 T cell receptor beta chains from one sample, sequenced in a study of lymphopenia after photon versus proton radiotherapy. The data were produced by immunoSEQ multiplex PCR, yet TCRdb's version contains in-frame clones alone and is incomplete. The data hold about 23,000 clones, with about nine tenths observed a single time. The source was peripheral blood, collected from a patient treated with proton-based radiotherapy. The receptors derive from a woman in her seventies with pancreatic cancer. Some clones in this sample may be carry-over from other donors' samples.

V gene TRBV7-9 combines with J gene TRBJ2-3; possibly TRBD2 for D (6 bases). The CDR3 runs 14 residues. V lost 1 base to trimming and J lost 5 bases, with 10 bases between them. Germline values: CDR1 SEHNR, CDR2 FQNEAQ (reference sequence). In DNA, the CDR3 is TGTGCCAGCAGCTTAGGGGACTCTGGAGATACGCAGTATTTT. It encodes CASSLGDSGDTQYF.

This chain connects TRBV2 to TRBJ2-7, with TRBD1 matching 7 bases. Germline V gene data show CDR1 as SNHLY and CDR2 as FYNNEI. V lost 7 bases, J lost 3 bases, and 9 bases stayed unmatched. The CDR3 is made up of 14 amino acids. CDR3 sequence (DNA): TGTGCCAGCATCGCACAGGGGTCTGGCTACGAGCAGTACTTC. Its translation is CASIAQGSGYEQYF.

V is TRBV2 and J is TRBJ1-4, with 8 bases identical to TRBD1. V trimming: 4 bases; J trimming: 8 bases; junction bases outside the gene matches: 18. The germline V gene encodes CDR1 SNHLY and CDR2 FYNNEI. The CDR3 runs 18 residues. CDR3 in DNA: TGTGCCAGCAGTGGGTTCGAAGGACAGGGAAGTGAGTGGGAAAAACTGTTTTTT. Protein: CASSGFEGQGSEWEKLFF.

The chain carries TRBV6-7 and TRBJ1-1, with D possibly matching TRBD1 (6 bases). TRBV6-7 is an ORF, with its function uncertain. The germline V and J ends were trimmed by 5 bases and 11 bases, with 15 bases remaining between them. The CDR3 loop spans 12 amino acids. The CDR3 nucleotides are TGTGCCAGCAGTCCCCCAGGGGAGGAGGCTTTCTTT. Translation gives CASSPPGEEAFF.

The rearrangement uses TRBV30 and TRBJ2-6; 9 bases fit TRBD1. The CDR3 has 16 amino acids. The V and J ends lost 2 bases and 3 bases, in that order; junction bases with no gene match: 5. In germline, CDR1 is GTSNPN, CDR2 SVGIG (reference sequence). The CDR3 DNA follows: TGTGCCTGGAGTTTGACAGGGGGAAGTGGGGCCAACGTCCTGACTTTC. Translated, it gives CAWSLTGGSGANVLTF.

This clone came up a few times. The chain employs TRBV19 and TRBJ1-1; 8 bases match TRBD1. Germline V gene lookup returns CDR1 LNHDA and CDR2 SQIVND (reference sequence). The CDR3 sequence is 12 residues long. The trim removed 7 bases at V and 11 bases at J, leaving 9 bases unmatched. In DNA form, the CDR3 reads TGTGCCAGTATCGGACAGGGTCTCAGCGCTTTCTTT. It specifies CASIGQGLSAFF.

This rearrangement joins TRBV10-2 to TRBJ1-5, with D hard to call. V lost 0 bases, J lost 6 bases, and 15 bases lay in between. Germline V gene lookup returns CDR1 WSHSY and CDR2 SAAADI. The CDR3 is 16 residues long. The CDR3 reads CASSESTVRAGQPQHF. As DNA, the CDR3 is TGCGCCAGCAGTGAGTCGACTGTGAGGGCTGGTCAGCCCCAGCATTTT.

This rearrangement joins TRBV18 to TRBJ2-7; the D gene is possibly TRBD2 (5 bases). CDR1 is KGHSH and CDR2 is LQKENI in the germline V gene. The CDR3 contains 14 residues. The germline V and J ends were trimmed by 2 bases and 0 bases, with 8 bases remaining between them. The CDR3 DNA sequence: TGTGCCAGCTCACCAAGAGGGAGCTCCTACGAGCAGTACTTC. It yields the protein CASSPRGSSYEQYF.

This chain joins TRBV5-4 and TRBJ2-2; D gene uncertain. The CDR3 consists of 13 residues. Per the germline V gene, CDR1 is SGHNT and CDR2 is YYREEE (reference sequence). V was cut by 1 base and J by 4 bases, with 5 bases left in between. For the CDR3, the DNA is TGTGCCAGCAGCTTGAAGGGCACCGGGGAGCTGTTTTTT. Its translation: CASSLKGTGELFF.

Here the CDR3 reads CASSPGQGYFGNEQFF. DNA of the CDR3: TGTGCCAGCTCACCGGGACAGGGGTATTTTGGTAATGAGCAGTTCTTC. The gene calls are TRBV18 and TRBJ2-1, with 10 bases fitting TRBD1. Germline trimming cut 3 bases from V and 7 bases from J; bases unmatched to any gene: 9. Per germline, CDR1 KGHSH and CDR2 LQKENI. The CDR3 has 16 amino acids.

This clone was recorded only once. The chain uses TRBV9 and TRBJ2-2; no definite D call. CDR1 is SGDLS, CDR2 YYNGEE, per germline. Trimming took 0 bases from V and 3 from J, leaving 9 bases between them. The CDR3 extends over 15 amino acids. In DNA form, the CDR3 reads TGTGCCAGCAGCGTAGAACAGCGACACACCGGGGAGCTGTTTTTT. Translated, it gives CASSVEQRHTGELFF.

The chain employs TRBV7-9 and TRBJ2-7; D remains unclear. The germline V gene encodes CDR1 SEHNR and CDR2 FQNEAQ (reference sequence). The CDR3 sequence is 12 residues long. Trimming pared 5 bases from V and 5 bases from J, leaving 10 bases between. The chain's CDR3 is CASSPLSDEQYF. The DNA for the CDR3 is TGTGCCAGCAGCCCTCTTTCGGACGAGCAGTACTTC.

The rearrangement links TRBV6-1 to TRBJ1-6; D gene uncertain. This CDR3 has 15 residues. Germline CDR1 and CDR2: MNHNS and SASEGT. The V and J ends lost 2 bases and 5 bases respectively, with 10 bases between them. The CDR3 is CASSESAGNNSPLHF. The CDR3 DNA reads as TGTGCCAGCAGTGAATCAGCGGGAAATAATTCACCCCTCCACTTT.

The chain employs TRBV7-2 and TRBJ2-2, with TRBD2 identical over 15 bases. The CDR3 is made up of 18 amino acids. CDR1 is SGHTA and CDR2 is FQGNSA in the germline V gene. V lost 5 bases, J lost 4 bases, and 8 bases stayed unmatched. The CDR3 coding sequence is TGTGCCAGCAGCCCCGGGACTAGCGGGGGGCGGAGCACCGGGGAGCTGTTTTTT. This encodes CASSPGTSGGRSTGELFF.

About this clone: One end of the junction is discordant with germline, which a read error may explain. The rearrangement uses TRBV4-2 and TRBJ1-1; TRBD1 might be the D (5 bases). Germline-derived CDR1 and CDR2 are LGHNA and YNFKEQ. This CDR3 region has 13 residues. The CDR3 nucleotides are TGTGCCAGCAACCAACAGGAGAACACTGAAGCTTTCTTT. It yields the protein CASNQQENTEAFF.

V gene TRBV30 combines with J gene TRBJ2-7; D is perhaps TRBD1 (5 bases). The germline V gene encodes CDR1 GTSNPN and CDR2 SVGIG (reference sequence). The CDR3 has 14 residues. V was clipped by 2 bases and J by 0 bases, with 11 bases between them. CDR3 DNA: TGTGCCTGGAGTTTTGGGGCACTCTCCTACGAGCAGTACTTC. It yields the protein CAWSFGALSYEQYF.

CDR3 amino acids: CASGVGDSRQTQYF. DNA of the CDR3: TGTGCCAGCGGGGTGGGAGACTCCCGGCAGACCCAGTACTTC. The chain is built from TRBV18 and TRBJ2-5; the D gene is possibly TRBD2 (5 bases). The CDR3 runs to 14 residues. Germline CDR1 is KGHSH and CDR2 is LQKENI. V lost 8 bases to trimming and J lost 6 bases, with 19 bases between them.

J is TRBJ1-1 and V is TRBV19; maybe TRBD1 (5 bases). This CDR3 has 13 residues. V shed 8 bases and J shed 1 base, with 11 bases lying between them. Germline assignment: CDR1 LNHDA and CDR2 SQIVND (reference sequence). CDR3 loop: CASSDTPNTEAFF. DNA for the CDR3: TGTGCCAGTTCGGACACCCCGAACACTGAAGCTTTCTTT. Filled out from reference TRBV19 and TRBJ1-1, the complete variable domain reads DGGITQSPKYLFRKEGQNVTLSCEQNLNHDAMYWYRQDPGQGLRLIYYSQIVNDFQKGDIAEGYSVSREKKESFPLTVTSAQKNPTAFYLCASSDTPNTEAFFGQGTRLTVV.

The chain has TRBV7-9 and TRBJ1-1; 10 nucleotides agree with TRBD1. Germline CDR1 SEHNR, CDR2 FQNEAQ (reference sequence). V was clipped by 5 bases and J by 3 bases; unmatched bases: 6. The length of the CDR3 is 15 residues. CDR3 sequence reads: CASSPTTGGHTEAFF. Written as DNA, the CDR3 is TGTGCCAGCAGCCCGACGACAGGGGGCCACACTGAAGCTTTCTTT.

This sequence joins TRBV10-1 and TRBJ1-1, with a tentative D call TRBD1 (6 bases). Trimming removed 3 bases from V and 5 bases from J, with 13 bases in between. Germline V gives CDR1 WNHNN, CDR2 SYGVQD (reference sequence). The CDR3 extends over 14 amino acids. The CDR3 region has the DNA TGCGCCAGCAGTGACAGGGGCCCTTGGACTGAAGCTTTCTTT. Translation: CASSDRGPWTEAFF.

V gene TRBV28 combines with J gene TRBJ1-5, with TRBD1 matching over 8 bases. The J segment lost 0 bases and the V segment lost 2 bases, leaving 12 bases of the junction unmatched. This CDR3 region has 19 residues. Germline CDR1 MDHEN, CDR2 SYDVKM. For the CDR3, the DNA is TGTGCCAGCAGTTTAAGTGCCAGGGGGCTGGTTTATAGCAATCAGCCCCAGCATTTT. This sequence encodes CASSLSARGLVYSNQPQHF.

This chain uses TRBV5-1 with TRBJ2-2; D is unresolved. The ends were cut back, 0 bases at V and 5 bases at J, with 11 bases in the middle. This CDR3 spans 15 amino acids. CDR1 and CDR2 from the germline V gene are SGHRS and YFSETQ. For the CDR3, the DNA is TGCGCCAGCAGCTTGGTCCAGGACGAAACCGGGGAGCTGTTTTTT. Translating it yields CASSLVQDETGELFF.

In its sample, this clone was seen once. The V call is TRBV30, the J call TRBJ1-3; D might be TRBD1 (5 bases). Germline assignment: CDR1 GTSNPN and CDR2 SVGIG (reference sequence). CDR3 length: 14 residues. Trimming shortened V by 2 bases and J by 0 bases, and 8 bases separated the two germline ends. The CDR3 sequence is CAWSPGLSGNTIYF. In DNA, the CDR3 is TGTGCCTGGAGTCCGGGGCTCTCTGGAAACACCATATATTTT.